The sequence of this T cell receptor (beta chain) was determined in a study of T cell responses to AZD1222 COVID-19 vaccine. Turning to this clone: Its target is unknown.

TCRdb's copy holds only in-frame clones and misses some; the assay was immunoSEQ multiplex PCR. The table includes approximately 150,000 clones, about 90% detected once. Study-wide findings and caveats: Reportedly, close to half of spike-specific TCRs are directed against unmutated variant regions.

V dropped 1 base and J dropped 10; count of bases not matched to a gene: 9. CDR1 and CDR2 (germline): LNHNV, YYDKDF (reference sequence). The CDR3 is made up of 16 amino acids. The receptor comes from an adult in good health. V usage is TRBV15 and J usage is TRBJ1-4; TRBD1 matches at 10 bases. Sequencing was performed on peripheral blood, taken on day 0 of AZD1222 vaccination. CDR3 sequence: CATSRVGTGVGGKLFF. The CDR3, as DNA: TGTGCCACCAGCAGAGTCGGGACAGGGGTTGGGGGAAAACTGTTTTTT.